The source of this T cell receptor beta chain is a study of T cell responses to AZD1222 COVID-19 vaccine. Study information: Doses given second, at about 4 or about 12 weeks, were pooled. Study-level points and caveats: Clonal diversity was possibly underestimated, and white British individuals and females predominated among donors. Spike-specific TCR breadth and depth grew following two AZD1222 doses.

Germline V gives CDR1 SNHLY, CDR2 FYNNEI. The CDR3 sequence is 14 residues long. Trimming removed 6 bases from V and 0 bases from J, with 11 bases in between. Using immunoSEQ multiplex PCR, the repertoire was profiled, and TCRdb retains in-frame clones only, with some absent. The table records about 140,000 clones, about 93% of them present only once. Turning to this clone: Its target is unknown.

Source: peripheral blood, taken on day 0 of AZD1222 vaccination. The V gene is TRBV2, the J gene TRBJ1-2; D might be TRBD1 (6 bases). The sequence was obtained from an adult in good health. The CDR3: CASRRDMANYGYTF. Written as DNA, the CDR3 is TGTGCCAGCAGGAGGGACATGGCTAACTATGGCTACACCTTC.